Presented here are 7 T cell receptor beta chains from one specimen sequenced in a study of cytomegalovirus exposure and HLA in healthy donors. The study ran its PCR with 60 Vbeta and 13 Jbeta primers. The protocol was immunoSEQ multiplex PCR, while the TCRdb copy is restricted to in-frame clones and leaves out a portion. The data contain about 170,000 clones, 65% to 85% of them singletons. What was sequenced was PBMCs. Every receptor here comes from a male donor in good health and CMV-seronegative.

V gene TRBV18 combines with J gene TRBJ1-1; perhaps TRBD1 as D (5 bases). The CDR3 sequence is 15 residues long. Germline values: CDR1 KGHSH, CDR2 LQKENI. V was clipped by 0 bases and J by 1 base, with 9 bases between them. The CDR3 DNA follows: TGTGCCAGCTCACCACCCCCAGGGCGGAACACTGAAGCTTTCTTT. Encoded protein: CASSPPPGRNTEAFF. Full variable domain (remainder filled in from reference TRBV18 and TRBJ1-1): NAGVMQNPRHLVRRRGQEARLRCSPMKGHSHVYWYRQLPEEGLKFMVYLQKENIIDESGMPKERFSAEFPKEGPSILRIQQVVRGDSAAYFCASSPPPGRNTEAFFGQGTRLTVV.

This clone showed up just a few times. The V and J genes are TRBV6-5 and TRBJ2-7; 11 bases are shared with TRBD2. Germline V gene data show CDR1 as MNHEY and CDR2 as SVGAGI. Trimming removed 9 bases from V and 2 bases from J; junction bases left unmatched: 9. CDR3 length: 15 amino acids. CDR3 DNA: TGTGCCAGTAGCCCCATTAGCGGGGGGGCCTACGAGCAGTACTTC. Translated, it gives CASSPISGGAYEQYF.

The V and J genes are TRBV4-3 and TRBJ1-4; no clear D gene. The V end was cut by 0 bases, the J end by 0 bases, with 17 bases between. Germline V CDR1 and CDR2: LGHNA, YSLEER. This CDR3 has 19 residues. CDR3 amino acids: CASSQDRAGGSATNEKLFF. CDR3 coding DNA: TGCGCCAGCAGCCAAGACCGGGCAGGAGGTAGTGCAACTAATGAAAAACTGTTTTTT.

The V gene is TRBV6-1, the J gene TRBJ1-2, with TRBD1 as a possible D gene (6 bases). Looked up from germline, CDR1 is MNHNS and CDR2 is SASEGT. Trimming shortened V by 6 bases and J by 8 bases, and 16 bases separated the two germline ends. CDR3 length equals 13 residues. The CDR3 DNA sequence: TGTGCCAGCAGCGGACAATATGGGGGCGGCTACACCTTC. It codes for CASSGQYGGGYTF.

The chain links TRBV9 to TRBJ2-1, with D unresolved. Deletions cut 3 bases from V and 6 bases from J, with 10 bases between. This CDR3 contains 13 residues. Germline CDR1 is SGDLS and CDR2 is YYNGEE. CDR3 region: CASSGPRTNEQFF. DNA of the CDR3: TGTGCCAGCAGCGGCCCTAGAACCAATGAGCAGTTCTTC. Filled out from reference TRBV9 and TRBJ2-1, the complete variable domain reads DSGVTQTPKHLITATGQRVTLRCSPRSGDLSVYWYQQSLDQGLQFLIQYYNGEERAKGNILERFSAQQFPDLHSELNLSSLELGDSALYFCASSGPRTNEQFFGPGTRLTVL.

The chain is built from TRBV7-9 and TRBJ2-7; 12 bases fit TRBD2. Germline assignment: CDR1 SEHNR and CDR2 FQNEAQ (reference sequence). Trimming at V came to 5 bases and at J to 3 bases, leaving 8 bases not matched to a gene. The CDR3 runs 16 residues. The CDR3 is CASSPTGLAGVYEQYF. In DNA form, the CDR3 reads TGTGCCAGCAGCCCTACGGGACTAGCGGGTGTCTACGAGCAGTACTTC.

The V gene is TRBV5-1, the J gene TRBJ2-7, with TRBD1 matching over 8 bases. Germline lookup yields CDR1 SGHRS and CDR2 YFSETQ. The CDR3 runs 14 residues. With V trimmed by 4 bases and J by 5 bases, 8 bases remained unmatched. CDR3 in amino acids: CASSHQDRGNEQYF. The CDR3 DNA sequence: TGCGCCAGCAGCCATCAAGACAGGGGCAACGAGCAGTACTTC.